This TCR beta chain was retrieved from a study of OX40 agonist ivuxolimab in advanced cancers. Study-level findings and limits: Partial responders at 0.1-3.0 mg/kg had among the lowest clonal expansion.

Details on this clone: The antigen remains unidentified.

TCRdb's copy holds only in-frame clones and misses some; the assay was immunoSEQ multiplex PCR. The table includes some 40,000 clones, 85% to 95% detected once. Germline CDR1 is MDHEN and CDR2 is SYDVKM. The germline V and J ends were trimmed by 7 bases and 4 bases, with 20 bases remaining between them. CDR3 length: 16 residues. The sequenced sample was CD4+ or CD8+ T cells sorted from blood, obtained in a trial of the OX40 agonist ivuxolimab. The sequence was collected from an adult with an advanced solid tumor such as melanoma, head and neck, liver or kidney cancer. The chain recombines TRBV28 with TRBJ2-1, with D perhaps TRBD2 (6 bases). The CDR3 nucleotides are TGTGCCAGCACCTCCTATGCCGGGGGATCGTACAATGAGCAGTTCTTC. As protein: CASTSYAGGSYNEQFF.